The sequence of this T cell receptor beta chain was determined in a study of CD8+ T cells in alopecia areata. Overall study findings and caveats: While patients received tofacitinib, many expanded lesional clones remained present in scalp and blood.

RNA was isolated and reverse transcribed to cDNA, the sequencing template. The protocol was immunoSEQ multiplex PCR, while the TCRdb copy is restricted to in-frame clones and leaves out a portion. The table includes 270,000 or so clones, nearly 60% detected once. About this clone: Its antigen is undetermined.

Sample treatment: oral pan-JAK inhibitor, 5-10 mg twice daily. The material was CD4+ T cells sorted from blood, obtained at week 24, from a patient treated with tofacitinib. The receptor comes from a human donor with alopecia areata.

DNA of the CDR3: TGTGCCAGTAGTTCCCGGGACGTCACCTACGAGCAGTACTTC. Residues: CASSSRDVTYEQYF. The chain is built from TRBV19 and TRBJ2-7; D is perhaps TRBD1 or TRBD2 (5 bases each). Trimming pared 5 bases from V and 2 bases from J, leaving 13 bases between. The CDR3 covers 14 residues. Germline CDR1 reads LNHDA; CDR2 reads SQIVND (reference sequence). Complete variable domain (other parts from reference TRBV19 and TRBJ2-7): DGGITQSPKYLFRKEGQNVTLSCEQNLNHDAMYWYRQDPGQGLRLIYYSQIVNDFQKGDIAEGYSVSREKKESFPLTVTSAQKNPTAFYLCASSSRDVTYEQYFGPGTRLTVT.